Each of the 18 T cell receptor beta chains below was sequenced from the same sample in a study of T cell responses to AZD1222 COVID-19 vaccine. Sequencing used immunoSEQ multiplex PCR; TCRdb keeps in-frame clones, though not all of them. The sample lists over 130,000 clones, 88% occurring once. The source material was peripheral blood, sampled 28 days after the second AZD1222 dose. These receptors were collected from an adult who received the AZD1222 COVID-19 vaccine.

In DNA form, the CDR3 reads TGCGCCAGCAACCCGGGACAGGCGACCACCGGGGAGCTGTTTTTT. Its translation is CASNPGQATTGELFF. The chain links TRBV5-1 to TRBJ2-2; 8 bases line up with TRBD1. This CDR3 spans 15 amino acids. Germline CDR1 and CDR2: SGHRS and YFSETQ. V dropped 6 bases and J dropped 4; count of bases not matched to a gene: 8.

DNA for the CDR3: TGTGCCAGCAGTCTCGGGTCGAGCAATCAGCCCCAGCATTTT. This gives the protein CASSLGSSNQPQHF. The genes are TRBV6-2 or TRBV6-3 and TRBJ1-5; no clear D. Per the germline V gene, CDR1 is MNHEY and CDR2 is SVGEGT. Trimming shortened V by 5 bases and J by 1 base, and 9 bases separated the two germline ends. This CDR3 is 14 amino acids long.

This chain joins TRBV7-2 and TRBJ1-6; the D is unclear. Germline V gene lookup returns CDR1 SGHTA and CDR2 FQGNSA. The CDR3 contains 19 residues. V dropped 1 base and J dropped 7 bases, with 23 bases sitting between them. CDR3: CASSLGDFSGNGGNSPLHF. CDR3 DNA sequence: TGTGCCAGCAGCTTAGGGGATTTTAGCGGGAATGGTGGGAATTCACCCCTCCACTTT. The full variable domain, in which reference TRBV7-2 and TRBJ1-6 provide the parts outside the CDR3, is GAGVSQSPSNKVTEKGKDVELRCDPISGHTALYWYRQSLGQGLEFLIYFQGNSAPDKSGLPSDRFSAERTGGSVSTLTIQRTQQEDSAVYLCASSLGDFSGNGGNSPLHFGNGTRLTVT.

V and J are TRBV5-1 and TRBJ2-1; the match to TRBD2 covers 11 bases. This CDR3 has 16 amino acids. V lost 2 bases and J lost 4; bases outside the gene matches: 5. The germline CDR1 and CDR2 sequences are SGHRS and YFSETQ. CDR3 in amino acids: CASSLKLAGVYNEQFF. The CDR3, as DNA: TGCGCCAGCAGCTTAAAACTAGCGGGGGTGTACAATGAGCAGTTCTTC.

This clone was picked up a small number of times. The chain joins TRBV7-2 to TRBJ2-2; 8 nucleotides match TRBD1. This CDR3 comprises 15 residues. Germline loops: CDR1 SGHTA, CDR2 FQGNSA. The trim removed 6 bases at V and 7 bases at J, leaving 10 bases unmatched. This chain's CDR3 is CASRSGTGFSGELFF. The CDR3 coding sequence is TGTGCCAGCAGATCCGGGACAGGTTTTAGCGGGGAGCTGTTTTTT.

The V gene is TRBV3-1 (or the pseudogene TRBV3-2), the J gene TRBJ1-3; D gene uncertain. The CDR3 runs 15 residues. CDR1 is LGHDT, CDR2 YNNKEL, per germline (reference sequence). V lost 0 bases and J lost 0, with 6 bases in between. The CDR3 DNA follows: TGTGCCAGCAGCCAAGAAGGCCCCTCTGGAAACACCATATATTTT. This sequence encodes CASSQEGPSGNTIYF.

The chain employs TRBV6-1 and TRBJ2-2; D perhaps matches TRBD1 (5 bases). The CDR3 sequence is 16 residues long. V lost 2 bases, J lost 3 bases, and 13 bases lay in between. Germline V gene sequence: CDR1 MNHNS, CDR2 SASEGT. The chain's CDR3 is CASSEFRVVHTGELFF. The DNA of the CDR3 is TGTGCCAGCAGTGAATTCAGGGTAGTGCACACCGGGGAGCTGTTTTTT.

The CDR3 region is CASSQDLGQGRSEQFF. The DNA of the CDR3 is TGCGCCAGCAGCCAAGACCTTGGACAGGGTAGAAGTGAGCAGTTCTTC. The gene calls are TRBV4-3 and TRBJ2-1, with 8 bases that match TRBD1. V lost 0 bases, J lost 9 bases, and 10 bases stayed unmatched. The CDR3 spans 16 residues. The germline V gene encodes CDR1 LGHNA and CDR2 YSLEER.

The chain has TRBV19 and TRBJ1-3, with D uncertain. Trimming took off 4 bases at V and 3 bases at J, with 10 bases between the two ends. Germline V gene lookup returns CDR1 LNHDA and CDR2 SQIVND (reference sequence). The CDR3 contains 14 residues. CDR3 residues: CASSTPDDGNTIYF. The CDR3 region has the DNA TGTGCCAGTAGTACCCCGGACGATGGAAACACCATATATTTT.

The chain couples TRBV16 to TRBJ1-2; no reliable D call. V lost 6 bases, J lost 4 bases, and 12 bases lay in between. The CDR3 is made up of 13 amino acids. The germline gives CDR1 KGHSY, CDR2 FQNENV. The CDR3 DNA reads TGTGCCAGCAGTCCGACGGAATCCTATGGCTACACCTTC. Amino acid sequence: CASSPTESYGYTF.

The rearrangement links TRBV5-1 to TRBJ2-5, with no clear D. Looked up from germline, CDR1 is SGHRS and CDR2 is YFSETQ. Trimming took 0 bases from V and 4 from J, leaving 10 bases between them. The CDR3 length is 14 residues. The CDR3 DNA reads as TGCGCCAGCAGCTTGGGGGCAGGTGTAGAGACCCAGTACTTC. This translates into CASSLGAGVETQYF.

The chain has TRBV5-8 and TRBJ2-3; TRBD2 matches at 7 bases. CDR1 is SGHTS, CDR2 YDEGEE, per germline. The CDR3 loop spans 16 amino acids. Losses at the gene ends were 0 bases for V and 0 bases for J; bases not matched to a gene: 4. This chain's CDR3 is CASSLGVSGSTDTQYF. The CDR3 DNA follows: TGTGCCAGCAGCTTGGGGGTTAGCGGGAGCACAGATACGCAGTATTTT.

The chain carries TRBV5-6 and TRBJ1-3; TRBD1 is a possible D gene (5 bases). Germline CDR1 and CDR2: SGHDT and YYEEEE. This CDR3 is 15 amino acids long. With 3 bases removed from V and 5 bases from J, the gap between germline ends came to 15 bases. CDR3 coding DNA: TGTGCCAGCAGCTGGGACGGGGAGGAAAGAAACACCATATATTTT. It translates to CASSWDGEERNTIYF.

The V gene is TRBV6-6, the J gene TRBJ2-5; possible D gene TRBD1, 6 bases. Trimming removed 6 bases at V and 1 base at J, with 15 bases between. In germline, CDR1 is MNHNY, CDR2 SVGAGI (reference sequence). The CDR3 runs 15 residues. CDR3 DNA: TGTGCCAGCAGCCTCGGACAGACGACCCAAGAGACCCAGTACTTC. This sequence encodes CASSLGQTTQETQYF.

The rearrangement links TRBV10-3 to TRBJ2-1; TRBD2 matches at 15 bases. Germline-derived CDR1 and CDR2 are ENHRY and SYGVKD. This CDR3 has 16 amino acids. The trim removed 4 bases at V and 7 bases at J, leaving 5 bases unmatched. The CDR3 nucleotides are TGTGCCATCAGTGGGTACGGGACTAGCGGGGGGAATGAGCAGTTCTTC. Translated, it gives CAISGYGTSGGNEQFF.

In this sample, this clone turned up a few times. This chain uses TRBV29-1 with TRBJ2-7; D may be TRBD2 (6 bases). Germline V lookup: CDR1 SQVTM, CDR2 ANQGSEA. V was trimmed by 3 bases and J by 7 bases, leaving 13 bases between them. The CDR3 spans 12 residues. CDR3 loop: CSVDEGGGEQYF. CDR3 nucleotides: TGCAGCGTTGACGAGGGAGGCGGGGAGCAGTACTTC.

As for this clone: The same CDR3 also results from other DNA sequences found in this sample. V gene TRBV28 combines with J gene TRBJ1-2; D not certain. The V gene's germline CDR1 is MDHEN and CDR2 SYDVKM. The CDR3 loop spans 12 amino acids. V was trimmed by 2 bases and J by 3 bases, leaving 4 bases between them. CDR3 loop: CASSLTDYGYTF. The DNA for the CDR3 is TGTGCCAGCAGTTTAACAGACTATGGCTACACCTTC.

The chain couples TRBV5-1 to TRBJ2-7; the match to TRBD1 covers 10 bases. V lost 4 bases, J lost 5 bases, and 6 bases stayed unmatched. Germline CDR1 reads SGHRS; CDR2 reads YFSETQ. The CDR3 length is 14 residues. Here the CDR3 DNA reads TGCGCCAGCAGCCCCTCCGGGACAGGGGACGAGCAGTACTTC. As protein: CASSPSGTGDEQYF. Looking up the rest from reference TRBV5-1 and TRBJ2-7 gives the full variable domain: KAGVTQTPRYLIKTRGQQVTLSCSPISGHRSVSWYQQTPGQGLQFLFEYFSETQRNKGNFPGRFSGRQFSNSRSEMNVSTLELGDSALYLCASSPSGTGDEQYFGPGTRLTVT.